This is a list of T cell receptor beta chains from one sample in a study of blood T cell repertoires in COVID-19. Profiled with immunoSEQ multiplex PCR; TCRdb holds only in-frame clones, not every one. The sample consists of under 150,000 clones, more than 70% of them appearing once. Sequences were obtained from peripheral blood. Every receptor here comes from a man in his 60s with active or convalescent COVID-19. CDR3s include the opening cysteine and the closing phenylalanine or tryptophan. D genes are given only for firm matches. Size tells how often a clone was seen (once, few, many) or the class of an expanded clone, and some rows leave it out.

>NA|TRBV28|TRBD2|TRBJ2-1
CASSRSGPNNEQFF
TGTGCCAGCAGTCGTAGCGGGCCGAACAATGAGCAGTTCTTC
>NA|TRBV28|NA|TRBJ1-6
CASSSDTVLPLHF
TGTGCCAGCAGTTCCGACACGGTTCTACCCCTCCACTTT
>NA|TRBV7-2|TRBD2|TRBJ2-3
CASSLTSGSGTDTQYF
TGTGCCAGCAGCTTGACTAGCGGGAGTGGTACAGATACGCAGTATTTT
>NA|TRBV11-2|NA|TRBJ2-3
CASRRDPRTDTQYF
TGTGCCAGCAGGCGGGACCCGAGGACAGATACGCAGTATTTT
>NA|TRBV9|NA|TRBJ2-3
CASSVRTGSDTQYF
TGTGCCAGCAGCGTACGAACAGGTTCAGATACGCAGTATTTT
>NA|TRBV7-9|NA|TRBJ2-3
CASSSVTQYF
TGTGCCAGCAGCTCCGTTACGCAGTATTTT
>NA|TRBV5-6|NA|TRBJ2-3
CASSLVTGTDTQYF
TGTGCCAGCAGCTTGGTCACGGGCACAGATACGCAGTATTTT
>NA|TRBV3-1/TRBV3-2|NA|TRBJ2-1
CASSLGLYNEQFF
TGTGCCAGCAGCCTGGGACTCTACAATGAGCAGTTCTTC
>NA|TRBV9|TRBD1|TRBJ2-7
CASSSRTGLGEQYF
TGTGCCAGCAGCTCCCGGACAGGCTTGGGCGAGCAGTACTTC
>NA|TRBV24-1|TRBD2|TRBJ2-1
CATSGPSGANEQFF
TGTGCCACCAGCGGCCCCAGCGGGGCCAATGAGCAGTTCTTC
>medium-sized|TRBV6-5|NA|TRBJ1-1
CASTHGTLSATEAFF
TGTGCCAGCACTCACGGGACACTCAGTGCCACTGAAGCTTTCTTT
>NA|TRBV10-3|TRBD1|TRBJ2-1
CAISEGDRALYNEQFF
TGTGCCATCAGTGAAGGAGACAGGGCCCTTTACAATGAGCAGTTCTTC
>NA|TRBV6-1|TRBD1|TRBJ2-5
CASSEATGAHQETQYF
TGTGCCAGCAGTGAAGCCACAGGGGCCCATCAAGAGACCCAGTACTTC
>few|TRBV19|TRBD1|TRBJ1-5
CASSRQGRTSNQPQHF
TGTGCCAGTAGTAGACAGGGGCGGACTAGCAATCAGCCCCAGCATTTT
>NA|TRBV30|TRBD1|TRBJ2-2
CAWSANRGRELFF
TGTGCCTGGAGTGCCAACAGGGGCAGGGAGCTGTTTTTT
>NA|TRBV19|NA|TRBJ1-2
CASSMRQYQGYTF
TGTGCCAGTAGTATGCGGCAGTACCAGGGCTACACCTTC
>NA|TRBV2|NA|TRBJ1-3
CASRAGQVGNTIYF
TGTGCCAGCAGAGCCGGACAAGTTGGAAACACCATATATTTT
>NA|TRBV9|TRBD1|TRBJ1-1
CASSAEGAGTEAFF
TGTGCCAGCAGCGCCGAGGGGGCTGGCACTGAAGCTTTCTTT
>NA|TRBV20-1|NA|TRBJ2-5
CSAGRQETQYF
TGCAGTGCGGGCAGGCAAGAGACCCAGTACTTC
>NA|TRBV6-5|TRBD2|TRBJ2-7
CASSQTSGSSYEQYF
TGTGCCAGCAGTCAAACTAGCGGGAGCTCCTACGAGCAGTACTTC
>once|TRBV7-3|NA|TRBJ1-1
CASSLTAGDGREAFF
TGTGCCAGCAGCTTAACCGCAGGGGATGGCCGTGAAGCTTTCTTT
>NA|TRBV14|NA|TRBJ1-2
CASSQDLSFYGYTF
TGTGCCAGCAGCCAAGATCTGTCGTTCTATGGCTACACCTTC
>NA|TRBV7-9|NA|TRBJ2-5
CASSLSGQETQYF
TGTGCCAGCAGCTTGAGCGGCCAAGAGACCCAGTACTTC
>once|TRBV3-1/TRBV3-2|TRBD2|TRBJ2-5
CASSQDWASGRGETQYF
TGTGCCAGCAGCCAAGATTGGGCTAGCGGGAGGGGGGAGACCCAGTACTTC
>NA|TRBV18|NA|TRBJ1-4
CASSPSGGDEKLFF
TGTGCCAGCTCCCCGTCCGGGGGGGATGAAAAACTGTTTTTT
>NA|TRBV19|NA|TRBJ2-3
CASSLQGHTDTQYF
TGTGCCAGTAGTTTACAGGGCCACACAGATACGCAGTATTTT
>few|TRBV28|NA|TRBJ1-2
CASSPLRVGYGYTF
TGTGCCAGCAGTCCTCTCAGGGTAGGGTATGGCTACACCTTC
>NA|TRBV30|NA|TRBJ2-2
CAWGALDTGELFF
TGTGCCTGGGGGGCCCTTGACACCGGGGAGCTGTTTTTT
>NA|TRBV10-3|TRBD2|TRBJ2-1
CAISVLKVAGYNEQFF
TGTGCCATCAGCGTCTTAAAAGTAGCGGGGTACAATGAGCAGTTCTTC
>NA|TRBV5-1|NA|TRBJ2-1
CASSLGTPYNEQFF
TGCGCCAGCAGCCTCGGGACACCCTACAATGAGCAGTTCTTC
>NA|TRBV4-2|TRBD2|TRBJ2-7
CASSLRLAGTNEQYF
TGTGCCAGCAGCCTCCGACTAGCGGGAACCAACGAGCAGTACTTC
>NA|TRBV9|TRBD1|TRBJ2-1
CASSVGGQARDEQFF
TGTGCCAGCAGCGTAGGCGGACAGGCCCGGGATGAGCAGTTCTTC
>NA|TRBV7-9|NA|TRBJ1-1
CASSAGLVNTEAFF
TGTGCCAGCAGCGCAGGGTTAGTGAACACTGAAGCTTTCTTT
>NA|TRBV9|NA|TRBJ2-2
CASSVSGSNTGELFF
TGTGCCAGCAGCGTATCCGGGTCGAACACCGGGGAGCTGTTTTTT
>once|TRBV19|TRBD1|TRBJ2-7
CASSTRTGGTGYEQYF
TGTGCCAGTAGTACACGGACAGGGGGGACTGGGTACGAGCAGTACTTC
>NA|TRBV11-3|NA|TRBJ2-3
CASSFRPGSSDTQYF
TGTGCCAGCAGCTTTAGACCCGGGTCGTCGGATACGCAGTATTTT
>NA|TRBV6-5|NA|TRBJ1-6
CASSLGHSTSPLHF
TGTGCCAGCAGCCTTGGACACTCCACATCACCCCTCCACTTT
>NA|TRBV6-1|NA|TRBJ1-5
CASSEAGGPYQPQHF
TGTGCCAGCAGTGAAGCGGGGGGGCCCTATCAGCCCCAGCATTTT
>once|TRBV18|TRBD2|TRBJ2-1
CASSPLAGAYNEQFF
TGTGCCAGCTCACCGCTAGCGGGGGCCTACAATGAGCAGTTCTTC
>NA|TRBV6-1|NA|TRBJ1-1
CASSEEAGWNTEAFF
TGTGCCAGCAGTGAAGAGGCAGGGTGGAACACTGAAGCTTTCTTT
>NA|TRBV5-1|NA|TRBJ2-5
CASSYLTKETQYF
TGCGCCAGCTCGTATTTGACAAAAGAGACCCAGTACTTC
>NA|TRBV7-9|NA|TRBJ1-5
CASSLQGSNQPQHF
TGTGCCAGCAGCTTACAGGGAAGCAATCAGCCCCAGCATTTT
>NA|TRBV9|TRBD2|TRBJ2-3
CASSLDAGGSADTQYF
TGTGCCAGCAGCTTAGACGCGGGAGGTAGTGCAGATACGCAGTATTTT
>NA|TRBV10-3|TRBD1|TRBJ1-2
CAIRDRGQVYGYTF
TGTGCCATCAGGGACAGGGGGCAGGTCTATGGCTACACCTTC
>NA|TRBV10-3|NA|TRBJ2-3
CAISESNRQGDTQYF
TGTGCCATCAGTGAGTCGAACAGGCAAGGGGATACGCAGTATTTT
>NA|TRBV4-3|NA|TRBJ1-1
CASSQDQGTEAFF
TGCGCCAGCAGCCAAGATCAGGGAACTGAAGCTTTCTTT
>once|TRBV19|TRBD1|TRBJ1-5
CASGDREGNQPQHF
TGTGCCAGTGGAGACAGGGAGGGCAATCAGCCCCAGCATTTT
>NA|TRBV27|TRBD1|TRBJ1-2
CASSFRDSRGYTF
TGTGCCAGCAGTTTCCGGGACAGCCGCGGCTACACCTTC
>NA|TRBV12-3/TRBV12-4|NA|TRBJ1-4
CASTGRGDEKLFF
TGTGCCAGCACGGGCAGGGGAGATGAAAAACTGTTTTTT
>NA|TRBV3-1/TRBV3-2|NA|TRBJ1-3
CASTGDRAGNTIYF
TGTGCCAGCACCGGAGACCGAGCTGGAAACACCATATATTTT
>NA|TRBV6-5|TRBD1|TRBJ1-5
CASSLRGQGAHQPQHF
TGTGCCAGCAGTTTAAGGGGACAGGGGGCGCATCAGCCCCAGCATTTT